The 23 T cell receptor beta chains given below trace back to one sample, sequenced in a study of blood T cell repertoires in COVID-19. Sequencing used immunoSEQ multiplex PCR; TCRdb keeps in-frame clones, though not all of them. Among about 210,000 clones listed, roughly 84% were seen once. What was sequenced was PBMCs or T cells enriched from blood (not recorded which). The receptors here all came from a man aged 30 to 45 in a cohort exposed to, infected with or recovered from COVID-19 (not recorded which).

This clone was counted only a few times. V gene TRBV6-5 combines with J gene TRBJ1-6; no clear D gene. The CDR3 sequence is 13 residues long. The germline gives CDR1 MNHEY, CDR2 SVGAGI. The V gene lost 8 bases and the J gene lost 10 bases, with 15 bases spanning the gap. In DNA, the CDR3 is TGTGCCAGCTCTCCGACGGGGAGCTCACCCCTCCACTTT. Its protein is CASSPTGSSPLHF.

In this sample, this clone turned up once. The genes are TRBV15 and TRBJ1-6, with TRBD1 as a possible D gene (6 bases). Germline V gives CDR1 LNHNV, CDR2 YYDKDF (reference sequence). This CDR3 has 14 amino acids. Trimming shortened V by 6 bases and J by 7 bases, and 13 bases separated the two germline ends. For the CDR3, the DNA is TGTGCCACCAGTTCGGGGGGCGCCAATTCACCCCTCCACTTT. It codes for CATSSGGANSPLHF. Variable domain in full (rest from reference TRBV15 and TRBJ1-6): DAMVIQNPRYQVTQFGKPVTLSCSQTLNHNVMYWYQQKSSQAPKLLFHYYDKDFNNEADTPDNFQSRRPNTSFCFLDIRSPGLGDTAMYLCATSSGGANSPLHFGNGTRLTVT.

The chain recombines TRBV23-1 with TRBJ2-2; 7 bases align to TRBD1. TRBV23-1 falls under the ORF class, with uncertain function. The trim removed 4 bases at V and 4 bases at J, leaving 9 bases unmatched. CDR3 size: 16 residues. The CDR3 protein is CASSPGTVRGTGELFF. CDR3 coding DNA: TGCGCCAGCAGTCCCGGGACAGTGAGAGGCACCGGGGAGCTGTTTTTT.

The J gene is TRBJ1-2, the V gene TRBV13, with no clear D. This CDR3 spans 15 amino acids. CDR1 is PRHDT and CDR2 is FYEKMQ in the germline V gene (reference sequence). V lost 5 bases and J lost 5, with 18 bases in between. CDR3 protein: CASSPPIGERYGYTF. In nucleotides, the CDR3 is TGTGCCAGCAGCCCCCCAATCGGGGAGCGTTATGGCTACACCTTC.

This clone showed up just once. The CDR3 bases are TGTGCCAGCAGCTTAGCGCCTGAGGGAGTCTACGAGCAGTACTTC. Amino acid sequence: CASSLAPEGVYEQYF. V usage is TRBV7-9 and J usage is TRBJ2-7; weak D call: TRBD2 (5 bases). Germline V lookup: CDR1 SEHNR, CDR2 FQNEAQ (reference sequence). This CDR3 region has 15 residues. V gave up 0 bases and J gave up 3 bases, with 12 bases separating them.

The chain combines TRBV29-1 with TRBJ2-5; a weak D match, TRBD2 (7 bases). CDR1 SQVTM and CDR2 ANQGSEA come from the germline V gene. The germline V and J ends were trimmed by 8 bases and 4 bases, with 17 bases remaining between them. The CDR3 is 13 amino acids. The CDR3 reads CSSAKRGGETQYF. The CDR3 bases are TGCAGCTCTGCGAAAAGGGGGGGAGAGACCCAGTACTTC.

The chain couples TRBV27 to TRBJ2-7; D possibly corresponds to TRBD2 (7 bases). Trimming removed 2 bases from V and 1 base from J, with 15 bases in between. This CDR3 contains 16 residues. The germline gives CDR1 MNHEY, CDR2 SMNVEV (reference sequence). CDR3 residues: CASSLNGGATSYEQYF. CDR3 nucleotides: TGTGCCAGCAGTTTAAATGGGGGGGCTACTTCCTACGAGCAGTACTTC.

The rearrangement uses TRBV7-2 and TRBJ2-1, with 8 positions matching TRBD2. CDR1 is SGHTA and CDR2 is FQGNSA in the germline V gene. Unmatched junction bases numbered 8, after V lost 5 bases and J lost 5 bases. The CDR3 contains 15 residues. As DNA, the CDR3 is TGTGCCAGCAGCCCCGGACTAGCCGCTCACAATGAGCAGTTCTTC. It is translated as CASSPGLAAHNEQFF.

The chain carries TRBV7-9 and TRBJ1-1; 9 nucleotides line up with TRBD1. The CDR3 loop spans 13 amino acids. V gave up 8 bases and J gave up 7 bases; unmatched junction bases: 8. Looked up from germline, CDR1 is SEHNR and CDR2 is FQNEAQ (reference sequence). The CDR3 spells CASYGTGNFEAFF. The CDR3 DNA is TGTGCCAGCTACGGGACAGGGAACTTTGAAGCTTTCTTT.

The chain has TRBV3-1 (or the pseudogene TRBV3-2) and TRBJ1-2; D unclear. CDR3 length: 13 residues. V dropped 1 base and J dropped 10 bases, with 13 bases sitting between them. Germline lookup yields CDR1 LGHDT and CDR2 YNNKEL (reference sequence). The CDR3 loop is CASSQGTYIDYTF. The DNA of the CDR3 is TGTGCCAGCAGCCAAGGGACTTATATAGACTACACCTTC.

The chain couples TRBV4-2 to TRBJ1-6; TRBD1 is a possible D gene (5 bases). Germline CDR1 reads LGHNA; CDR2 reads YNFKEQ. The CDR3 runs to 16 residues. The ends were cut back, 2 bases at V and 7 bases at J, with 15 bases in the middle. The DNA of the CDR3 is TGTGCCAGCAGCCAAAATTTTAACAGGCCGAATTCACCCCTCCACTTT. It yields the protein CASSQNFNRPNSPLHF.

J is TRBJ2-5 and V is TRBV5-1; weak D call: TRBD2 (5 bases). Trimming took 3 bases from V and 5 from J, leaving 14 bases between them. Germline CDR1 is SGHRS and CDR2 is YFSETQ. The CDR3 loop spans 14 amino acids. For the CDR3, the DNA is TGCGCCAGCAGCTACGGACTCCTCAGGGAGACCCAGTACTTC. It is translated as CASSYGLLRETQYF.

The J gene is TRBJ2-7, the V gene TRBV5-1, with D possibly being TRBD1 (5 bases). This CDR3 comprises 15 residues. Germline loops: CDR1 SGHRS, CDR2 YFSETQ. The V gene lost 4 bases and the J gene lost 3 bases, with 17 bases spanning the gap. The CDR3 sequence is CASSTGHGYLYEQYF. CDR3 nucleotide sequence: TGCGCCAGCAGCACAGGACATGGTTACCTCTACGAGCAGTACTTC.

The chain combines TRBV25-1 with TRBJ1-1; D might be TRBD1 (5 bases). V lost 1 base and J lost 3, with 12 bases in between. Germline CDR1 MGHDK, CDR2 SYGVNS. There are 15 residues in the CDR3. This CDR3 reads CASSEWGGRDTEAFF. CDR3 bases: TGTGCCAGCAGTGAATGGGGCGGTCGGGACACTGAAGCTTTCTTT. Full variable domain (rest looked up from reference TRBV25-1 and TRBJ1-1): EADIYQTPRYLVIGTGKKITLECSQTMGHDKMYWYQQDPGMELHLIHYSYGVNSTEKGDLSSESTVSRIRTEHFPLTLESARPSHTSQYLCASSEWGGRDTEAFFGQGTRLTVV.

This chain links TRBV28 with TRBJ2-6, with 11 positions matching TRBD1. The CDR3 contains 19 residues. V was pared by 2 bases and J by 1 base, with 7 bases of the junction left unmatched. Germline V gene sequence: CDR1 MDHEN, CDR2 SYDVKM. The CDR3 protein is CASSLESGTGGSGANVLTF. DNA of the CDR3: TGTGCCAGCAGTTTAGAGTCCGGGACAGGGGGTTCTGGGGCCAACGTCCTGACTTTC.

J is TRBJ2-7 and V is TRBV4-2, with TRBD2 identical over 13 bases. Germline values: CDR1 LGHNA, CDR2 YNFKEQ. J was trimmed by 12 bases and V by 0 bases; bases with no gene match: 8. CDR3 length: 15 amino acids. The CDR3 loop is CASSQDRGLAGKGYF. CDR3 bases: TGTGCCAGCAGCCAAGATAGGGGACTAGCGGGAAAGGGGTACTTC.

The J gene is TRBJ1-2, the V gene TRBV5-6; no definite D call. The ends were cut back, 0 bases at V and 2 bases at J, with 11 bases in the middle. CDR1 and CDR2 (germline): SGHDT, YYEEEE. CDR3 length equals 15 residues. Written as DNA, the CDR3 is TGTGCCAGCAGCTTGGAGGTGGGCCCCAACTATGGCTACACCTTC. Translation: CASSLEVGPNYGYTF.

CDR3 sequence reads: CASSEGLADYNEQFF. The CDR3 DNA reads as TGTGCCAGCAGTGAGGGGCTAGCGGACTACAATGAGCAGTTCTTC. The chain recombines TRBV2 with TRBJ2-1; 7 bases align to TRBD2. V trimming: 3 bases; J trimming: 3 bases; junction bases outside the gene matches: 5. Germline loops: CDR1 SNHLY, CDR2 FYNNEI. This CDR3 has 15 residues.

The chain carries TRBV9 and TRBJ2-1; 7 bases are a match to TRBD2. V lost 0 bases, J lost 4 bases, and 4 bases stayed unmatched. The length of the CDR3 is 15 residues. Germline CDR1 and CDR2: SGDLS and YYNGEE. The CDR3 DNA is TGTGCCAGCAGCGTAGTTGCTAGCGGATACAATGAGCAGTTCTTC. Protein: CASSVVASGYNEQFF.

The CDR3 region has the DNA TGTGCCAGCAGCCTTGGAGAAGTGGCTGAAGCTTTCTTT. Amino acids: CASSLGEVAEAFF. J is TRBJ1-1 and V is TRBV7-9; D remains ambiguous. V shed 5 bases and J shed 6 bases, with 13 bases lying between them. Germline V gives CDR1 SEHNR, CDR2 FQNEAQ (reference sequence). CDR3 length equals 13 residues.

V and J are TRBV7-2 and TRBJ1-6; TRBD1 might be the D (6 bases). The CDR3 loop spans 16 amino acids. The V and J ends lost 6 bases and 9 bases respectively, with 21 bases between them. Germline assignment: CDR1 SGHTA and CDR2 FQGNSA. CDR3 region: CASRRGGQGSRSPLHF. Written as DNA, the CDR3 is TGTGCCAGCAGAAGGGGGGGTCAGGGGTCGCGTTCACCCCTCCACTTT.

The V gene is TRBV5-1, the J gene TRBJ2-3; tentatively, D is TRBD1 (7 bases). V shed 0 bases and J shed 6 bases, with 14 bases lying between them. The CDR3 is 15 amino acids. Germline assignment: CDR1 SGHRS and CDR2 YFSETQ. CDR3: CASSLEAAGGDTQYF. CDR3 bases: TGCGCCAGCAGCTTGGAGGCGGCAGGGGGGGATACGCAGTATTTT.

The V call is TRBV3-1 (or the pseudogene TRBV3-2), the J call TRBJ2-7; 12 positions match TRBD2. CDR3 length: 16 residues. V shed 4 bases and J 3 bases; nucleotides not matched to a gene: 7. Germline values: CDR1 LGHDT, CDR2 YNNKEL (reference sequence). This chain's CDR3 is CASSRPRLAGDYEQYF. CDR3 in DNA: TGTGCCAGCAGCCGCCCGCGACTAGCGGGAGACTACGAGCAGTACTTC.